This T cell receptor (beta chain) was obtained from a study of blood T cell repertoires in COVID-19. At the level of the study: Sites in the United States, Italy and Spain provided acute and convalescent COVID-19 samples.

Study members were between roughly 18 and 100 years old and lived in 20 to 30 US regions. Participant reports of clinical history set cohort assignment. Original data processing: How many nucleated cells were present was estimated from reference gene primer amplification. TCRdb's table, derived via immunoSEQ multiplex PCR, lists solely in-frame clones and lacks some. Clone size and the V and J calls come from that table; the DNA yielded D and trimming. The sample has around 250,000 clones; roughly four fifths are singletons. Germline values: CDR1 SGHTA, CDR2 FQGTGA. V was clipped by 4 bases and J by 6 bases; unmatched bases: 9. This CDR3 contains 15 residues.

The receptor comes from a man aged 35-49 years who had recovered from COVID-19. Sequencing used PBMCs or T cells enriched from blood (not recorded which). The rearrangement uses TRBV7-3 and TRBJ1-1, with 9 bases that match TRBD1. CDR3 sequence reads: CASSYGTGTGAEAFF. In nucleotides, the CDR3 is TGTGCCAGCAGCTATGGGACAGGGACTGGGGCTGAAGCTTTCTTT.